This TCR beta chain was documented in a study of monozygotic twins with inflammatory bowel disease. Study outcomes and limitations: The study found lower TCRbeta diversity (inverse Simpson) in IBD patients than in healthy co-twins. Clonotypes shared with others were fewer in IBD patients than in healthy twins, especially with disease activity.

Germline lookup yields CDR1 WSHSY and CDR2 SAAADI. This CDR3 has 16 amino acids. As for this clonotype: What it binds is not known.

Whole blood, unsorted for T cells, was the source of total RNA. Following a re-call of the 5' RACE reads, TCRdb has one entry per CDR3 protein and lacks DNA. Listed are 400,000 to 500,000 distinct CDR3 sequences; around 2.5% falls within the top ten. The source of this sequence is a human donor with ulcerative colitis or Crohn's disease, or a healthy co-twin of an affected twin (not recorded which). This chain uses TRBV10-2 with TRBJ1-1; no DNA is available, so the TRBD1 call from TCRdb remains unchecked. The sample comprised blood. CDR3 sequence reads: CASSVWDILSLTEAFF.